What follows are 9 T cell receptor beta chains derived from one specimen sequenced in a study of T-cell memory formation after mild COVID-19. TCRdb reanalysed the 5' RACE reads using MiXCR and keeps one entry per CDR3 protein. The repertoire holds 250,000 to 300,000 distinct CDR3 sequences, with around 15% as singletons. The sequencing input was PBMCs or a T cell subset sorted from them (not recorded which). Source of these receptors: a man aged 18-30 years who had mild COVID-19 (a few samples of this study predate the infection). Cell type and time point are not known.

This clonotype appeared a few times. The chain couples TRBV10-3 to TRBJ2-1, with a weak D call TRBD1 (5 bases). V was pared by 9 bases and J by 7 bases, with 10 bases between. Germline V gene sequence: CDR1 ENHRY, CDR2 SYGVKD. The CDR3 consists of 11 residues. CDR3 coding DNA: TGTGCCATGGGGCAGACTAATGAGCAGTTCTTC. This encodes CAMGQTNEQFF.

This clonotype came up a few times. The rearrangement links TRBV7-2 to TRBJ2-7; TRBD1 aligns across 9 bases. CDR1 is SGHTA, CDR2 FQGNSA, per germline. This CDR3 is built from 20 residues. J was trimmed by 0 bases and V by 6 bases; bases with no gene match: 21. The CDR3 loop reads CASRTISPGQGMDLSYEQYF. The CDR3 region has the DNA TGTGCCAGCAGAACGATCTCGCCGGGACAGGGAATGGACCTCTCCTACGAGCAGTACTTC.

This clonotype was detected many times. The chain combines TRBV6-5 with TRBJ2-7, with a weak D call TRBD1 (6 bases). The CDR3 has 16 amino acids. The germline CDR1 and CDR2 sequences are MNHEY and SVGAGI. V gave up 2 bases and J gave up 2 bases, with 16 bases separating them. The CDR3 spells CASSYTEQTGTYEQYF. CDR3 nucleotide sequence: TGTGCCAGCAGTTACACGGAACAGACAGGTACCTACGAGCAGTACTTC.

This chain uses TRBV15 with TRBJ1-1; D is ambiguous. V lost 0 bases to trimming and J lost 3 bases, with 5 bases between them. Germline values: CDR1 LNHNV, CDR2 YYDKDF (reference sequence). There are 13 residues in the CDR3. The CDR3 coding sequence is TGTGCCACCAGCAGAGATCAGCACACTGAAGCTTTCTTT. Its protein product is CATSRDQHTEAFF.

This CDR3 reads CASGYPSYNSPLHF. CDR3 DNA: TGTGCCAGCGGGTACCCCTCCTATAATTCACCCCTCCACTTT. The chain uses TRBV27 and TRBJ1-6; D unclear. The CDR3 is made up of 14 amino acids. The ends were cut back, 8 bases at V and 0 bases at J, with 8 bases in the middle. CDR1 is MNHEY, CDR2 SMNVEV, per germline (reference sequence).

The sample holds many counts of this clonotype. The chain uses TRBV4-3 and TRBJ2-3, with D perhaps being TRBD1 or TRBD2 (5 bases each). The germline V gene encodes CDR1 LGHNA and CDR2 YSLEER. The CDR3 loop spans 14 amino acids. V was cut by 3 bases and J by 2 bases, with 9 bases left in between. The CDR3, as DNA: TGCGCCAGCAGCCATGGGGGTTTCACAGATACGCAGTATTTT. Its translation: CASSHGGFTDTQYF.

This clonotype was observed a few times. This sequence joins TRBV12-3 or TRBV12-4 and TRBJ1-5; D gene uncertain. The CDR3 is 14 amino acids. Trimming left V 5 bases short and J 0 bases short, with 8 bases between. The CDR3: CASSPGISNQPQHF. The CDR3, as DNA: TGTGCCAGCAGTCCTGGGATTAGCAATCAGCCCCAGCATTTT.

This chain connects TRBV7-8 to TRBJ2-1; 10 bases align to TRBD2. The V and J ends lost 5 bases and 10 bases, in that order; junction bases with no gene match: 8. The CDR3 contains 14 residues. Germline-derived CDR1 and CDR2 are SGHVS and FQNEAQ. The CDR3 loop is CASSVERGGGEQFF. The CDR3 region has the DNA TGTGCCAGCAGCGTAGAGCGGGGGGGCGGCGAGCAGTTCTTC.

This clonotype came up a few times. The V call is TRBV12-3 or TRBV12-4, the J call TRBJ1-1; the D is unclear. CDR3 size: 14 residues. The V and J ends lost 3 bases and 7 bases respectively, with 15 bases between them. The CDR3 DNA reads as TGTGCCAGCAGTTTTCCACGGAGAAAAAATGAAGCTTTCTTT. It codes for CASSFPRRKNEAFF.